This TCR beta chain was observed in a study of response to subunit inactivated influenza vaccine. Study-level results: Authors suggested that a seasonal influenza vaccination recruits few new T cells each time.

Using its own MiXCR run on the RT-PCR reads, TCRdb lists one record per CDR3 protein. Counted here are about half a million distinct CDR3 sequences, less than 10% occurring once; the ten biggest clones make up over 10%. The CDR3 sequence is 15 residues long. CDR1 is LGHNA, CDR2 YNFKEQ, per germline. V dropped 1 base and J dropped 3 bases, with 12 bases sitting between them. This clonotype was seen at least ten times. Its matching antigen is unknown. The receptor comes from a man in his fifties or sixties who received an inactivated influenza vaccine. The specimen comprised PBMCs from blood, sampled around 25 months after vaccination. The J gene is TRBJ1-1, the V gene TRBV4-2; D is ambiguous. CDR3 DNA sequence: TGTGCCAGCAGCCAAGCCGGCAAGAGGGACACTGAAGCTTTCTTT. The encoded protein is CASSQAGKRDTEAFF.